Below, 29 T cell receptor beta chains from the same sample are listed, as sequenced in a study of shared clonotypes between healthy human individuals. The repertoire was sequenced with immunoSEQ multiplex PCR; TCRdb's copy has only in-frame clones and lacks some. The sample has fewer than 650,000 clones; around 78% are singletons. The sequenced sample consisted of PBMCs. The receptor set was obtained from a woman in her thirties or forties in good health. Some clones in this sample may be carry-over from other donors' samples.

Note on this clone: This specimen includes other DNA sequences encoding the same CDR3. In nucleotides, the CDR3 is TGTGCCAGCAGCTTGGGGGGTGAAGAGACCCAGTACTTC. Translating gives CASSLGGEETQYF. V and J are TRBV5-4 and TRBJ2-5; D is unclear. The ends were cut back, 0 bases at V and 3 bases at J, with 6 bases in the middle. This CDR3 comprises 13 residues. The germline gives CDR1 SGHNT, CDR2 YYREEE (reference sequence).

The J gene is TRBJ2-7, the V gene TRBV29-1; D is unresolved. This CDR3 has 12 amino acids. V shed 0 bases and J shed 2 bases, with 5 bases lying between them. CDR1 SQVTM and CDR2 ANQGSEA come from the germline V gene. The CDR3 DNA reads TGCAGCGTTGAAGACGGACCCTACGAGCAGTACTTC. Translating gives CSVEDGPYEQYF.

The V call is TRBV19, the J call TRBJ2-2, with a tentative D call TRBD1 (6 bases). Trimming left V 7 bases short and J 3 bases short, with 21 bases between. The CDR3 covers 17 residues. Germline CDR1 and CDR2: LNHDA and SQIVND (reference sequence). In DNA, the CDR3 is TGTGCCAGTACCTCTGGGGCCGGGACACCCGACACCGGGGAGCTGTTTTTT. It codes for CASTSGAGTPDTGELFF.

The J gene is TRBJ1-2, the V gene TRBV6-5; D is possibly TRBD1 (5 bases). The V end lost 4 bases, the J end lost 0 bases, and 12 bases lay between the germline ends. The CDR3 runs 15 residues. Per the germline V gene, CDR1 is MNHEY and CDR2 is SVGAGI. Here the CDR3 reads CASSSPATANYGYTF. As DNA, the CDR3 is TGTGCCAGCAGTTCCCCCGCGACAGCTAACTATGGCTACACCTTC.

This CDR3 reads CASSYQSAVGELFF. CDR3 nucleotide sequence: TGTGCCAGCAGTTACCAGAGCGCGGTCGGGGAGCTGTTTTTT. V gene TRBV6-5 combines with J gene TRBJ2-2, with D unclear. The CDR3 is made up of 14 amino acids. Germline loops: CDR1 MNHEY, CDR2 SVGAGI. Trimming cost V 2 bases and J 7 bases, with 11 bases left between them.

The gene calls are TRBV7-8 and TRBJ2-2, with D unclear. V was cut by 0 bases and J by 6 bases, with 8 bases left in between. The CDR3 is 14 residues long. Germline CDR1 and CDR2: SGHVS and FQNEAQ. For the CDR3, the DNA is TGTGCCAGCAGCTTAGCTGGATGGGCCGGGGAGCTGTTTTTT. Its protein is CASSLAGWAGELFF.

This chain uses TRBV13 with TRBJ1-2; the D gene is possibly TRBD1 (5 bases). V shed 5 bases and J shed 8 bases, with 15 bases lying between them. The CDR3 is 13 amino acids. The germline CDR1 and CDR2 sequences are PRHDT and FYEKMQ (reference sequence). The CDR3 sequence is CASSPSGGGGYTF. The CDR3 nucleotides are TGTGCCAGCAGCCCCTCGGGGGGAGGCGGCTACACCTTC.

In this sample, this clone turned up once. The J gene is TRBJ2-7, the V gene TRBV6-5, with TRBD2 as a possible D gene (6 bases). The CDR3 totals 14 residues. The germline V gene has CDR1 MNHEY and CDR2 SVGAGI. Trimming took 6 bases from V and 3 from J, leaving 15 bases between them. CDR3 coding DNA: TGTGCCAGCAGGAAGGAGGGATTGAACTACGAGCAGTACTTC. Translation gives CASRKEGLNYEQYF.

The chain recombines TRBV11-3 with TRBJ2-1; 8 nucleotides agree with TRBD2. Trimming removed 1 base from V and 6 bases from J; junction bases left unmatched: 5. The CDR3 runs 15 residues. Germline loops: CDR1 SGHNT, CDR2 YENEEA. CDR3 DNA: TGTGCCAGCAGCTTAGGGGGACTAGTAGGCAATGAGCAGTTCTTC. The encoded protein is CASSLGGLVGNEQFF.

The chain links TRBV19 to TRBJ2-5, with D hard to call. From germline, CDR1 is LNHDA and CDR2 SQIVND (reference sequence). CDR3 size: 14 residues. V lost 7 bases, J lost 2 bases, and 14 bases lay in between. The CDR3 region has the DNA TGTGCCAGTAATCGCCGGATACTACAAGAGACCCAGTACTTC. Amino acids: CASNRRILQETQYF.

This clone came up a few times. Other DNA sequences from this sample encode an identical CDR3 as well. The V and J genes are TRBV28 and TRBJ1-5; no reliable D call. V lost 3 bases and J lost 6, with 3 bases in between. Germline V CDR1 and CDR2: MDHEN, SYDVKM. The CDR3 covers 11 residues. The chain's CDR3 is CASSFGQPQHF. CDR3 DNA sequence: TGTGCCAGCAGTTTTGGTCAGCCCCAGCATTTT.

V gene TRBV11-2 combines with J gene TRBJ1-4; D gene uncertain. Germline V gene lookup returns CDR1 SGHAT and CDR2 FQNNGV. V lost 6 bases to trimming and J lost 3 bases, with 11 bases between them. CDR3 length equals 14 residues. This chain's CDR3 is CASSSGKPNEKLFF. The CDR3, as DNA: TGTGCCAGCAGTTCGGGAAAGCCTAATGAAAAACTGTTTTTT.

The rearrangement joins TRBV27 to TRBJ2-7, with 12 bases matching TRBD2. CDR3 length: 16 amino acids. The junction had 3 bases not matched to a gene; V was cut back by 2 bases and J by 1 base. CDR1 is MNHEY, CDR2 SMNVEV, per germline (reference sequence). The chain's CDR3 is CASSLGLAGGSYEQYF. CDR3 DNA sequence: TGTGCCAGCAGTTTAGGTCTAGCGGGGGGGTCCTACGAGCAGTACTTC.

The gene calls are TRBV7-9 and TRBJ2-7; no clear D gene. V was trimmed by 0 bases and J by 0 bases, leaving 9 bases between them. The CDR3 contains 15 residues. Per germline, CDR1 SEHNR and CDR2 FQNEAQ (reference sequence). The CDR3 region is CASSLAMGISYEQYF. CDR3 sequence (DNA): TGTGCCAGCAGCTTAGCGATGGGCATCTCCTACGAGCAGTACTTC.

The chain uses TRBV7-6 and TRBJ2-1; 11 bases are a match to TRBD2. Germline V lookup: CDR1 SGHVS, CDR2 FNYEAQ. This CDR3 has 15 residues. V shed 1 base, J shed 7 bases, and the junction held 3 bases outside the gene matches. The CDR3 nucleotides are TGTGCCAGCAGCTTAGTAACTAGCGGGAGAAATGAGCAGTTCTTC. Its translation: CASSLVTSGRNEQFF.

The count of this clone is one. The chain joins TRBV28 to TRBJ2-2, with D tentatively TRBD2 (5 bases). V lost 1 base, J lost 5 bases, and 5 bases lay in between. The CDR3 covers 13 residues. The germline V gene encodes CDR1 MDHEN and CDR2 SYDVKM. The CDR3 reads CASSLLATGELFF. The CDR3 nucleotides read TGTGCCAGCAGTTTATTAGCGACCGGGGAGCTGTTTTTT.

V is TRBV9 and J is TRBJ1-2; D is unclear. Germline assignment: CDR1 SGDLS and CDR2 YYNGEE. V shed 0 bases and J shed 8 bases, with 17 bases lying between them. The CDR3 is 15 residues long. CDR3 protein: CASSVDGNPSGGYTF. The CDR3 DNA is TGTGCCAGCAGCGTAGACGGGAATCCCTCCGGGGGCTACACCTTC.

V is TRBV6-6 and J is TRBJ2-7; 8 bases agree with TRBD2. J gave up 0 bases and V 4 bases, and 8 bases lay outside the gene matches. CDR1 and CDR2 (germline): MNHNY, SVGAGI (reference sequence). The CDR3 length is 16 residues. The CDR3 here is CASSSTGAGGSYEQYF. CDR3 sequence (DNA): TGTGCCAGCAGTTCGACTGGGGCGGGAGGCTCCTACGAGCAGTACTTC.

V gene TRBV9 combines with J gene TRBJ2-1; no reliable D call. The CDR3 covers 12 residues. Germline V gene lookup returns CDR1 SGDLS and CDR2 YYNGEE. V shed 1 base and J shed 7 bases, with 6 bases lying between them. The CDR3 DNA sequence: TGTGCCAGCAGCGTACGAGAGAATGAGCAGTTCTTC. Residues: CASSVRENEQFF.

This chain joins TRBV6-5 and TRBJ2-2; 8 bases align to TRBD2. Per the germline V gene, CDR1 is MNHEY and CDR2 is SVGAGI. Germline trimming cut 7 bases from V and 5 bases from J; bases unmatched to any gene: 9. This CDR3 comprises 15 residues. The CDR3 DNA is TGTGCCAGCAAAATGACTAGCGAGGGGACCGGGGAGCTGTTTTTT. Its translation: CASKMTSEGTGELFF.

This chain links TRBV2 with TRBJ1-5; D is unclear. The germline V gene has CDR1 SNHLY and CDR2 FYNNEI. V shed 2 bases and J shed 4 bases, with 6 bases lying between them. The CDR3 runs 13 residues. In DNA form, the CDR3 reads TGTGCCAGCAGTGAAATGGGTAATCAGCCCCAGCATTTT. Its protein is CASSEMGNQPQHF.

This clone was observed a handful of times. The gene calls are TRBV7-8 and TRBJ1-1; no clear D. Germline lookup yields CDR1 SGHVS and CDR2 FQNEAQ. V was shortened by 4 bases and J by 2 bases, with 5 bases between the two germline ends. The CDR3 consists of 12 residues. CDR3: CASSSINTEAFF. CDR3 bases: TGTGCCAGCAGCTCAATAAACACTGAAGCTTTCTTT.

This chain connects TRBV28 to TRBJ1-4, with D unresolved. Germline V CDR1 and CDR2: MDHEN, SYDVKM. V was clipped by 10 bases and J by 7 bases, with 16 bases between them. The CDR3 sequence is 13 residues long. CDR3 loop: CATYRTLGEKLFF. CDR3 nucleotide sequence: TGTGCCACCTATCGGACCCTGGGTGAAAAACTGTTTTTT.

The chain has TRBV28 and TRBJ1-1; 7 nucleotides align to TRBD1. Per the germline V gene, CDR1 is MDHEN and CDR2 is SYDVKM. V was pared by 6 bases and J by 5 bases, with 3 bases of the junction left unmatched. This CDR3 comprises 12 residues. The CDR3 nucleotides read TGTGCCAGCAGAGAACAGGGGACTGAAGCTTTCTTT. Its translation: CASREQGTEAFF.

This clone has a handful of counts. The chain recombines TRBV2 with TRBJ1-5; D is uncertain. Germline loops: CDR1 SNHLY, CDR2 FYNNEI. Trimming removed 6 bases from V and 7 bases from J, with 13 bases in between. The CDR3 length is 13 residues. CDR3: CASSPSMGQPQHF. In nucleotides, the CDR3 is TGTGCCAGCAGCCCATCCATGGGACAGCCCCAGCATTTT.

This clone was seen a few times. The chain is built from TRBV30 and TRBJ2-5; 8 nucleotides agree with TRBD2. The CDR3 is 16 amino acids. J was trimmed by 5 bases and V by 1 base; bases with no gene match: 12. The V gene's germline CDR1 is GTSNPN and CDR2 SVGIG (reference sequence). The CDR3 here is CAWSGKAGARLETQYF. Here the CDR3 DNA reads TGTGCCTGGAGTGGAAAAGCGGGAGCGCGGTTGGAGACCCAGTACTTC. The full variable domain, rest sourced from reference TRBV30 and TRBJ2-5, is SQTIHQWPATLVQPVGSPLSLECTVEGTSNPNLYWYRQAAGRGLQLLFYSVGIGQISSEVPQNLSASRPQDRQFILSSKKLLLSDSGFYLCAWSGKAGARLETQYFGPGTRLLVL.

The chain couples TRBV7-6 to TRBJ1-4, with TRBD1 as a possible D gene (6 bases). CDR1 and CDR2 (germline): SGHVS, FNYEAQ. The ends were cut back, 5 bases at V and 7 bases at J, with 14 bases in the middle. The CDR3 sequence is 14 residues long. This CDR3 reads CASSGRAGAEKLFF. In DNA, the CDR3 is TGTGCCAGCAGCGGTAGGGCAGGGGCTGAAAAACTGTTTTTT. The entire variable domain, with the rest obtained from reference TRBV7-6 and TRBJ1-4, is as follows: GAGVSQSPRYKVTKRGQDVALRCDPISGHVSLYWYRQALGQGPEFLTYFNYEAQQDKSGLPNDRFSAERPEGSISTLTIQRTEQRDSAMYRCASSGRAGAEKLFFGSGTQLSVL.

Sample share makes this clone medium-sized. This sample includes further DNA sequences coding for the same CDR3. The V call is TRBV5-5, the J call TRBJ2-1; 7 nucleotides align to TRBD1. The V gene's germline CDR1 is SGHKS and CDR2 YYEKEE (reference sequence). Trimming at V came to 4 bases and at J to 2 bases, leaving 9 bases not matched to a gene. This CDR3 is 16 amino acids long. The CDR3 sequence: CASSPPYRGTYNEQFF. The CDR3 DNA sequence: TGTGCCAGCAGCCCACCCTACAGGGGTACCTACAATGAGCAGTTCTTC.

J is TRBJ2-5 and V is TRBV5-4; D ambiguous. Germline CDR1 SGHNT, CDR2 YYREEE (reference sequence). This CDR3 spans 13 amino acids. The germline V and J ends were trimmed by 1 base and 3 bases, with 7 bases remaining between them. DNA for the CDR3: TGTGCCAGCAGCTTGAGAAGAAAAGAGACCCAGTACTTC. Protein: CASSLRRKETQYF.